The entry below describes one T cell receptor (beta chain). The data stem from a study of T cell responses to AZD1222 COVID-19 vaccine. Study in general: Second-dose recipients at about 4 or about 12 weeks were treated as one pooled group.

The CDR3 extends over 15 amino acids. V gave up 1 base and J gave up 6 bases; unmatched junction bases: 4. The germline CDR1 and CDR2 sequences are SGDLS and YYNGEE. The table came from immunoSEQ multiplex PCR; TCRdb's copy has only in-frame clones and leaves some out. This sample yields 95,000 to 110,000 clones, of which about nine tenths are seen a single time; around 45% belongs to the top ten. V usage is TRBV9 and J usage is TRBJ2-1, with 10 positions matching TRBD2. Sequencing was performed on peripheral blood, taken on day 0 of AZD1222 vaccination. The receptor was derived from an adult in good health. In DNA, the CDR3 is TGTGCCAGCAGCGTAAGTCCTAGCGGGAGCAATGAGCAGTTCTTC. It translates to CASSVSPSGSNEQFF.